The clone carrying this T cell receptor beta chain has more than one count but fewer than ten. The target antigen is unknown. This entry is derived from a study of T-cell memory formation after mild COVID-19. Notes on the study in general: Second-wave clones peaking on day 37 lacked confirmed SARS-CoV-2 specificity. The pre-infection memory compartment contained some responding clones, suggesting cross-reactive memory joined.

TCRdb used MiXCR to reprocess the 5' RACE reads, holding one entry per CDR3 protein. The sample lists about 400,000 distinct CDR3 sequences; about 20% were seen once. Sequences were obtained from PBMCs or a T cell subset sorted from them (not recorded which). This sequence was found in a man between 18 and 35 years old who had mild COVID-19 (a few samples of this study predate the infection). Cell type and time point are not known.

CDR3 DNA sequence: TGTGCCAGCAGCTTCGATCCGACAGGAGGGGAGACCCAGTACTTC. It encodes CASSFDPTGGETQYF. The rearrangement links TRBV7-6 to TRBJ2-5; D is tentatively TRBD1 or TRBD2 (6 bases each). Per the germline V gene, CDR1 is SGHVS and CDR2 is FNYEAQ. Trimming stripped 3 bases from V and 5 bases from J, with 16 bases between. The CDR3 extends over 15 amino acids.